This T cell receptor (beta chain) appears in the sequencing data of a study of Graves' ophthalmopathy and Graves' hyperthyroidism. A few counts support this clonotype. CDR1 is SGHRS and CDR2 is YFSETQ in the germline V gene. The V gene lost 5 bases and the J gene lost 0 bases, with 11 bases spanning the gap. The CDR3 sequence is 14 residues long. RNA transcripts were the source from which TCR beta CDR3 regions were amplified. The authors performed first-round RT-PCR with HTBI primers and then a second-round multiplex PCR. TCRdb re-analysed the multiplex PCR reads in MiXCR, keeping a single row per CDR3 protein. The repertoire holds some 240,000 distinct CDR3 sequences, with 45% to 55% as singletons.

This chain connects TRBV5-1 to TRBJ1-1; D uncertain. The sequenced sample was peripheral blood. The receptor comes from an adult man with Graves' ophthalmopathy. The CDR3 DNA reads TGCGCCAGCAGTACACAGTCGGTGAACACTGAAGCTTTCTTT. Translating gives CASSTQSVNTEAFF.